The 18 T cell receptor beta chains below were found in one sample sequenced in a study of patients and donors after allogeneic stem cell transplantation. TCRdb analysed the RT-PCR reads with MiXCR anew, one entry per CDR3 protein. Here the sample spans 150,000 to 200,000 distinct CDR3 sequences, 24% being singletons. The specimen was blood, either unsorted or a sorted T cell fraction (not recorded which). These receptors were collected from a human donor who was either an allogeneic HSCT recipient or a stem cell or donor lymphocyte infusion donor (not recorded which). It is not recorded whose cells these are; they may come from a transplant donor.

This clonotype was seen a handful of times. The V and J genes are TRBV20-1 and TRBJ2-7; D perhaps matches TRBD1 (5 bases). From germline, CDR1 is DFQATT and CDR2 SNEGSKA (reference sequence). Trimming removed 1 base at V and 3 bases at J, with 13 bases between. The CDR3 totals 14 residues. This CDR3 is CSARGQGLVYEQYF. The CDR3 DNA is TGCAGTGCTAGAGGCCAGGGATTGGTCTACGAGCAGTACTTC.

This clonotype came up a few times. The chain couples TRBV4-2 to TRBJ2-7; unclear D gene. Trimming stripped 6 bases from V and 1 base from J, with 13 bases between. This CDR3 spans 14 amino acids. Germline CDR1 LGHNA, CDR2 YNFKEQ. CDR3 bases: TGTGCCAGCAGAGAACTATCAGAGTCCTACGAGCAGTACTTC. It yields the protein CASRELSESYEQYF.

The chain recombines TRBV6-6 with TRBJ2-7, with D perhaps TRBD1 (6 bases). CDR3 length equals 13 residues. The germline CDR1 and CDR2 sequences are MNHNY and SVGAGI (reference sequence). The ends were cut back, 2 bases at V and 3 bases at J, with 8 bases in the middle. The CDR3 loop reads CASSYNRVYEQYF. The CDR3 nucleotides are TGTGCCAGCAGTTACAACAGGGTCTACGAGCAGTACTTC.

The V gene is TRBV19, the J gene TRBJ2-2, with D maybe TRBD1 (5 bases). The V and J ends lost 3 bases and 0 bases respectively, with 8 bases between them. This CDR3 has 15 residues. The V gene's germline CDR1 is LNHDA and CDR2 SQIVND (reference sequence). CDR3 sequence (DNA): TGTGCCAGTAGTATTGTACAGGCGAACACCGGGGAGCTGTTTTTT. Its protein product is CASSIVQANTGELFF.

CDR3 nucleotide sequence: TGTGCCACCAGCAACCCCCCAGGGCCCCAGCATTTT. The encoded protein is CATSNPPGPQHF. This chain links TRBV15 with TRBJ1-5; no clear D gene. V lost 4 bases and J lost 9, with 10 bases in between. CDR1 LNHNV and CDR2 YYDKDF come from the germline V gene (reference sequence). The CDR3 has 12 amino acids.

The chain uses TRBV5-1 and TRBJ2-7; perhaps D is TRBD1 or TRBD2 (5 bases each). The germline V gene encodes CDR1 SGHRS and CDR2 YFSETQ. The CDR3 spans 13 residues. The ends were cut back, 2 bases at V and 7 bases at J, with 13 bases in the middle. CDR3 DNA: TGCGCCAGCAGCTTAAGGGACGGCACAGAGCAGTACTTC. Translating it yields CASSLRDGTEQYF.

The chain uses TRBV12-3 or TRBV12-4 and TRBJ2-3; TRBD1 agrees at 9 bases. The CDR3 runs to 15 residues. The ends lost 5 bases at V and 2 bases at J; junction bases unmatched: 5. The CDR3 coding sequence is TGTGCCAGCAGTCCACAGGGGGCGTACACAGATACGCAGTATTTT. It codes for CASSPQGAYTDTQYF.

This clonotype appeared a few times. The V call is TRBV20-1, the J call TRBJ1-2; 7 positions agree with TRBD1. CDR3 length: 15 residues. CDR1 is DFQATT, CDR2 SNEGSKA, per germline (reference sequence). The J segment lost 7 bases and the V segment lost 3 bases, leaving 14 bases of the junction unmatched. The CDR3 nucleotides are TGCAGTGCTAGTCCCCGGGGGACAGAGACCACTGGCTACACCTTC. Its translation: CSASPRGTETTGYTF.

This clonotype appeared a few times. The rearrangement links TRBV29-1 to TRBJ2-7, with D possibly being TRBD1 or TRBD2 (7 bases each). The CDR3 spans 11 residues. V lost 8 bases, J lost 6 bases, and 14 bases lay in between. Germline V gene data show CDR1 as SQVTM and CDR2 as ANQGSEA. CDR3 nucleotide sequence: TGCAGCCTCTCCAGGGGGGGCGAGCAGTACTTC. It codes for CSLSRGGEQYF.

This chain's CDR3 is CASSGSRGYTMNTEAFF. The CDR3 DNA sequence: TGTGCCAGCAGTGGTTCACGGGGGTATACCATGAACACTGAAGCTTTCTTT. The gene calls are TRBV25-1 and TRBJ1-1; D might be TRBD1 (5 bases). V was clipped by 4 bases and J by 0 bases, with 18 bases between them. Germline V gives CDR1 MGHDK, CDR2 SYGVNS. This CDR3 is built from 17 residues.

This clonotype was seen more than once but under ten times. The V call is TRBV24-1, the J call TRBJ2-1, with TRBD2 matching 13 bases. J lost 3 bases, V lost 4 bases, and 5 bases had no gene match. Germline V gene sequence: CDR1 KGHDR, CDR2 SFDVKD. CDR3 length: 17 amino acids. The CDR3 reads CATSDRTSGSLYNEQFF. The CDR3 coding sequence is TGTGCCACCAGTGACCGGACTAGCGGGAGCCTCTACAATGAGCAGTTCTTC.

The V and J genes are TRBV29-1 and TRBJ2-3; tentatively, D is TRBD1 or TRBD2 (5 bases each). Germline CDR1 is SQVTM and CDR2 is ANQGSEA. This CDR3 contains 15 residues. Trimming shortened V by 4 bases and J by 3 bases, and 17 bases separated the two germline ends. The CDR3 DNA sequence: TGCAGCGTTGGTGGGGGAATCGAAAAGACAGATACGCAGTATTTT. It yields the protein CSVGGGIEKTDTQYF.

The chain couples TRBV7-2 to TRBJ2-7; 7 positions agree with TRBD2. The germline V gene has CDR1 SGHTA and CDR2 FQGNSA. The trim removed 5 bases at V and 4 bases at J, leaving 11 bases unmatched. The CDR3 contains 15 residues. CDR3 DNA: TGTGCCAGCAGCCCGCGGGAGTCCCTACTATACGAGCAGTACTTC. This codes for CASSPRESLLYEQYF.

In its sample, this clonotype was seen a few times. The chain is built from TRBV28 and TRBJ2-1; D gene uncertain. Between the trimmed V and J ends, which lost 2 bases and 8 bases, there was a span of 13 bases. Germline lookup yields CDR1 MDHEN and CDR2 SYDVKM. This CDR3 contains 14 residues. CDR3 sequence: CASSLSTIRDEQFF. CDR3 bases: TGTGCCAGCAGTTTAAGTACGATTCGGGATGAGCAGTTCTTC.

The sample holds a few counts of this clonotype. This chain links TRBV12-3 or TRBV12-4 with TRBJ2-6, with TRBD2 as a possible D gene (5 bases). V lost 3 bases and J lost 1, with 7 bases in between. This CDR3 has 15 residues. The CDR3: CASSFEGSGANVLTF. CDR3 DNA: TGTGCCAGCAGTTTCGAGGGATCTGGGGCCAACGTCCTGACTTTC.

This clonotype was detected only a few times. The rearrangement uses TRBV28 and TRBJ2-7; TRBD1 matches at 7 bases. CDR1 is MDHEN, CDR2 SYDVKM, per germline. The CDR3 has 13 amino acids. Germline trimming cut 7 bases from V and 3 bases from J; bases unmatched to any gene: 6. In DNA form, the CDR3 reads TGTGCCAGCATACCGACAGGGATCTACGAGCAGTACTTC. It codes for CASIPTGIYEQYF.

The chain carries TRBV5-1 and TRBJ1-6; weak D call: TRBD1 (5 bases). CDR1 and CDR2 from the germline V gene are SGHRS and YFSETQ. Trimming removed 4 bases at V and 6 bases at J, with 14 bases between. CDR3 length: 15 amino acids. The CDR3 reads CASSLIEGANSPLHF. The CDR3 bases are TGCGCCAGCAGCCTGATAGAAGGGGCTAATTCACCCCTCCACTTT.

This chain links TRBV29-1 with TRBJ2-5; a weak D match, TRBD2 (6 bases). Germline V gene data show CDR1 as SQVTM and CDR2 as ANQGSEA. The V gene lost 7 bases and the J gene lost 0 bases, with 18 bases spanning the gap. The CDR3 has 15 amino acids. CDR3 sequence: CSARKRVTYQETQYF. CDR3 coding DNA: TGCAGCGCTCGGAAGCGGGTGACGTACCAAGAGACCCAGTACTTC.